This T cell receptor (beta chain) comes out of a study of regulatory T cells in long-lasting Graves disease. Arm-PCR of CDR3 regions and iRepertoire HTBI primers were the basis on which TCR beta libraries were built. In TCRdb, the multiplex PCR reads were re-called with MiXCR into one record per CDR3 protein. The data show over 300,000 distinct CDR3 sequences, roughly 15% seen once. This clonotype was counted at least ten times. The CDR3 loop spans 13 amino acids. V lost 7 bases and J 1 base, leaving 10 bases between the germline ends. From germline, CDR1 is MNHEY and CDR2 SMNVEV (reference sequence). Noted time point: newly diagnosed GD, antithyroid drugs for less than 3 months. After RNA was extracted from PBMCs, the TCR library was made from it. Nine milliliters of peripheral blood went into EDTA tubes.

This TCR was recovered from a female donor with Graves disease. This sequence joins TRBV27 and TRBJ1-1; D not certain. The specimen comprised peripheral blood mononuclear cells (PBMCs), sampled at new diagnosis, from a patient treated with antithyroid drugs. The CDR3 region has the DNA TGTGCCAGCAAGGTAGGGCGGAACACTGAAGCTTTCTTT. Protein product: CASKVGRNTEAFF.